Here is one T cell receptor (beta chain) with its context. This CDR3 is 15 amino acids long. Germline CDR1 reads KGHSH; CDR2 reads LQKENI. Trimming at V came to 2 bases and at J to 7 bases, leaving 6 bases not matched to a gene. This sample stems from a study of cytomegalovirus exposure and HLA in healthy donors. 13 Jbeta primers and 60 Vbeta primers were used for the PCR. The protocol was immunoSEQ multiplex PCR, while the TCRdb copy is restricted to in-frame clones and leaves out a portion. The profile shows 200,000 to 250,000 clones, around 85% of them singletons. J is TRBJ1-4 and V is TRBV18; 8 nucleotides match TRBD1. This sequence was found in a girl aged 2 to 10 in good health and CMV-seronegative. What was sequenced was PBMCs. The CDR3 region has the DNA TGTGCCAGCTCACCAGCCGACAGGGGAAGTGAAAAACTGTTTTTT. This translates into CASSPADRGSEKLFF.